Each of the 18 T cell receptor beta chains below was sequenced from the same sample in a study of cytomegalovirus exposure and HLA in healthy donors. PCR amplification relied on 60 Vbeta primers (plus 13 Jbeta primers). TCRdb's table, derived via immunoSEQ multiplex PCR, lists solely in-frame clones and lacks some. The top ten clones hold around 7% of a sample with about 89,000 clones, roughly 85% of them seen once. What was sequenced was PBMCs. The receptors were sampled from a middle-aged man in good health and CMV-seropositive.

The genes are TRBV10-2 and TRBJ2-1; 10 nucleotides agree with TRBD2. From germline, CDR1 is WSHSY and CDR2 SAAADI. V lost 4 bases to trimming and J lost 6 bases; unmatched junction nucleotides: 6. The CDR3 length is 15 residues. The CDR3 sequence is CASSVVLAGSNEQFF. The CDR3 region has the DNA TGCGCCAGCAGTGTGGTACTAGCGGGATCCAATGAGCAGTTCTTC.

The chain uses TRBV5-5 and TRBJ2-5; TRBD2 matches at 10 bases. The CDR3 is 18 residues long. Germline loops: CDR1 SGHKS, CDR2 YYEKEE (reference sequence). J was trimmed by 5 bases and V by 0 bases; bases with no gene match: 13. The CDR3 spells CASSLVPAGGPRGETQYF. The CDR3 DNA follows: TGTGCCAGCAGCTTGGTCCCAGCGGGAGGGCCCCGGGGTGAGACCCAGTACTTC.

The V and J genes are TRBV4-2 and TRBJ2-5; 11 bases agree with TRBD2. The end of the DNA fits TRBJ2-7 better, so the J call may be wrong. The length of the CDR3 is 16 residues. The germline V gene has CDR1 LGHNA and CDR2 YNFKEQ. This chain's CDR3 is CASSQVRTSGSYEQYF. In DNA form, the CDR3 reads TGTGCCAGCAGCCAAGTTCGGACTAGCGGGTCCTACGAGCAGTACTTC.

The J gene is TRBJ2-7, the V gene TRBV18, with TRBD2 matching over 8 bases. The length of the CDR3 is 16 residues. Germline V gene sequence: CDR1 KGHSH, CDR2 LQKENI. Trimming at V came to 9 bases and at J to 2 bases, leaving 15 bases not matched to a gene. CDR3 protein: CARPGGGQENPYEQYF. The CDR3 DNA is TGTGCCAGACCGGGGGGGGGACAAGAGAACCCCTACGAGCAGTACTTC.

The CDR3 protein is CASSGAPLQGRRGYTF. As DNA, the CDR3 is TGCGCCAGCAGTGGCGCCCCTCTACAGGGCCGCAGGGGCTACACCTTC. The rearrangement joins TRBV10-1 to TRBJ1-2, with D perhaps matching TRBD1 (6 bases). This CDR3 is 16 amino acids long. The germline V gene has CDR1 WNHNN and CDR2 SYGVQD (reference sequence). V lost 4 bases and J lost 8, with 23 bases in between.

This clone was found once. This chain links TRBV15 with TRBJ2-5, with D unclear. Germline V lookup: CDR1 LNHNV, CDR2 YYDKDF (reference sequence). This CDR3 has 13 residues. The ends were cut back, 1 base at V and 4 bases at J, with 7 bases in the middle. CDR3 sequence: CATSRVFVETQYF. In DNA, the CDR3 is TGTGCCACCAGCAGAGTGTTCGTAGAGACCCAGTACTTC.

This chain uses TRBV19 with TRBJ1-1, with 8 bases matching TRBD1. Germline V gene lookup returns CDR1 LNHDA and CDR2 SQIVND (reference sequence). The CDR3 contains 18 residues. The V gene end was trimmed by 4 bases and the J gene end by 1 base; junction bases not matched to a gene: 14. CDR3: CASSSGTGTVTRNTEAFF. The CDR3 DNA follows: TGTGCCAGTAGTAGCGGGACAGGTACCGTGACAAGGAACACTGAAGCTTTCTTT.

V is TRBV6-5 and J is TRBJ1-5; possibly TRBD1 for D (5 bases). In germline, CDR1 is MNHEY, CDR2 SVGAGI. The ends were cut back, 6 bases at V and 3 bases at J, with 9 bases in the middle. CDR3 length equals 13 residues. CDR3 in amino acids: CASSREHNQPQHF. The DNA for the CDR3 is TGTGCCAGCAGCAGGGAACACAATCAGCCCCAGCATTTT.

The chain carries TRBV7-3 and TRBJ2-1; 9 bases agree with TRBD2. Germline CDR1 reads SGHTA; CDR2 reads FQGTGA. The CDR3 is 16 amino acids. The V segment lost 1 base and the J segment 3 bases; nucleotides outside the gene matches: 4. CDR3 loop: CASSLRTSANYNEQFF. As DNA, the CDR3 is TGTGCCAGCAGCTTAAGGACTAGCGCAAACTACAATGAGCAGTTCTTC.

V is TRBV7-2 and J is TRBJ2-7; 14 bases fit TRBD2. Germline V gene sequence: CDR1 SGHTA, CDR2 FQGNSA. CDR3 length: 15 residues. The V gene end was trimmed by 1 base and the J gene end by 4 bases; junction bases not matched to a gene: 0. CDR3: CASSLGTSGRYEQYF. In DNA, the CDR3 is TGTGCCAGCAGCTTAGGGACTAGCGGGAGGTACGAGCAGTACTTC.

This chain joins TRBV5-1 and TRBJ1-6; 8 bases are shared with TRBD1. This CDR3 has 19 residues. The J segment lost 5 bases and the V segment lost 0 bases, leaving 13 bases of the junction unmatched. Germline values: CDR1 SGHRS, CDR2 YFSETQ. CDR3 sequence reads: CASSLGGQGEFANNSPLHF. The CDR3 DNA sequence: TGCGCCAGCAGCTTGGGCGGACAGGGAGAGTTTGCGAATAATTCACCCCTCCACTTT.

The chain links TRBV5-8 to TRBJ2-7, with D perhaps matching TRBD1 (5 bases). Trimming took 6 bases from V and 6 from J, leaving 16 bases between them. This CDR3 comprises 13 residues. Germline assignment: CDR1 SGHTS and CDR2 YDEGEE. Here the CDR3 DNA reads TGTGCCAGCAATAGTAGGGTTACAGGCGAGCAGTACTTC. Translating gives CASNSRVTGEQYF.

The CDR3 nucleotides are TGTGCCAGCAGCTTGATTAGCGGGAGCACCGGGGAGCTGTTTTTT. Its translation is CASSLISGSTGELFF. J is TRBJ2-2 and V is TRBV5-6; TRBD2 aligns across 9 bases. This CDR3 has 15 residues. V gave up 1 base and J gave up 4 bases; unmatched junction bases: 2. The germline gives CDR1 SGHDT, CDR2 YYEEEE.

CDR3 in amino acids: CASSPRGQNTDTQYF. The CDR3 bases are TGCGCCAGCAGCCCTCGGGGACAGAACACAGATACGCAGTATTTT. This chain connects TRBV5-1 to TRBJ2-3; 7 bases match TRBD1. J gave up 2 bases and V 4 bases, and 7 bases lay outside the gene matches. Germline loops: CDR1 SGHRS, CDR2 YFSETQ. CDR3 size: 15 residues.

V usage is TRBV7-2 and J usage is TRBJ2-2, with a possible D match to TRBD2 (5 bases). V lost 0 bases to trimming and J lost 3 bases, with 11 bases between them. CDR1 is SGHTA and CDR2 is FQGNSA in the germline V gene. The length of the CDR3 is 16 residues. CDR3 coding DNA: TGTGCCAGCAGCTTAGCCTCGAGAGGGTACACCGGGGAGCTGTTTTTT. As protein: CASSLASRGYTGELFF.

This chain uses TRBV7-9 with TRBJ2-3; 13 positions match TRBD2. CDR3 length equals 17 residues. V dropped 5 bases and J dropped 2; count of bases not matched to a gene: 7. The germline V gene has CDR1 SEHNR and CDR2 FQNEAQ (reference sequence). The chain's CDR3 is CASSPGTSGKATDTQYF. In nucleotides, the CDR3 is TGTGCCAGCAGCCCCGGGACTAGCGGGAAGGCCACAGATACGCAGTATTTT.

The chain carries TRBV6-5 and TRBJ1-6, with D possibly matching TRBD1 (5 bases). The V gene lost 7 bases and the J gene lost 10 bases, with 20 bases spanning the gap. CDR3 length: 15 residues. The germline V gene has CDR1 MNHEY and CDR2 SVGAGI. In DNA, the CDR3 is TGTGCCAGCACCATTGGTGGCAGGGTAGGGTCACCCCTCCACTTT. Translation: CASTIGGRVGSPLHF.

The CDR3 nucleotides are TGTGCCAGCAGCGCTGGACAGGGTATGAATCAGCCCCAGCATTTT. This translates into CASSAGQGMNQPQHF. The chain uses TRBV9 and TRBJ1-5; the match to TRBD1 covers 8 bases. Germline loops: CDR1 SGDLS, CDR2 YYNGEE. The junction had 6 bases not matched to a gene; V was cut back by 3 bases and J by 4 bases. CDR3 length: 15 residues.